A single sample is the source of the 20 T cell receptor beta chains below, sequenced in a study of cytomegalovirus exposure and HLA in healthy donors. Primers for the PCR totalled 60 Vbeta and 13 Jbeta. Sequenced by immunoSEQ multiplex PCR; TCRdb stores in-frame clones only, minus some. The data hold around 170,000 clones, with roughly 78% observed a single time. The specimen was PBMCs. The source is a woman aged 40 to 50 in good health and CMV-seronegative.

The chain uses TRBV2 and TRBJ2-5; 8 nucleotides agree with TRBD1. Germline V CDR1 and CDR2: SNHLY, FYNNEI. CDR3 length: 15 amino acids. The V gene end was trimmed by 4 bases and the J gene end by 4 bases; junction bases not matched to a gene: 8. CDR3 sequence (DNA): TGTGCCAGCAGTGCCAGGACAGGGCGGGGAGAGACCCAGTACTTC. This encodes CASSARTGRGETQYF.

V usage is TRBV5-6 and J usage is TRBJ2-5; maybe TRBD2 (5 bases). The CDR3 totals 13 residues. In germline, CDR1 is SGHDT, CDR2 YYEEEE. The V and J ends lost 4 bases and 2 bases respectively, with 9 bases between them. CDR3: CASSRGRQETQYF. In nucleotides, the CDR3 is TGTGCCAGCAGCCGAGGGCGGCAAGAGACCCAGTACTTC.

The genes are TRBV19 and TRBJ2-7; the D gene is possibly TRBD1 (6 bases). Germline V gene sequence: CDR1 LNHDA, CDR2 SQIVND (reference sequence). The V end lost 5 bases, the J end lost 9 bases, and 17 bases lay between the germline ends. CDR3 length: 13 residues. The CDR3 spells CASSGLRGPRQYF. The CDR3 DNA reads TGTGCCAGTAGTGGTCTCAGGGGACCCAGGCAGTACTTC. Drawing the rest from reference TRBV19 and TRBJ2-7, the complete variable domain is DGGITQSPKYLFRKEGQNVTLSCEQNLNHDAMYWYRQDPGQGLRLIYYSQIVNDFQKGDIAEGYSVSREKKESFPLTVTSAQKNPTAFYLCASSGLRGPRQYFGPGTRLTVT.

The chain has TRBV6-1 and TRBJ1-2, with 7 bases identical to TRBD1. Germline CDR1 reads MNHNS; CDR2 reads SASEGT. Losses at the gene ends were 1 base for V and 5 bases for J; bases not matched to a gene: 10. The CDR3 covers 16 residues. CDR3 sequence (DNA): TGTGCCAGCAGTGAAGTAGTGGCCAGGGGGTTTTATGGCTACACCTTC. Translation gives CASSEVVARGFYGYTF.

The chain links TRBV9 to TRBJ1-3, with TRBD1 matching over 8 bases. V shed 4 bases and J 0 bases; nucleotides not matched to a gene: 6. The CDR3 contains 16 residues. Germline CDR1 and CDR2: SGDLS and YYNGEE. The CDR3 region is CASSSGQGNSGNTIYF. CDR3 bases: TGTGCCAGCAGCTCCGGACAGGGTAACTCTGGAAACACCATATATTTT.

The chain is built from TRBV10-3 and TRBJ2-1, with TRBD2 identical over 9 bases. Germline values: CDR1 ENHRY, CDR2 SYGVKD. V lost 5 bases, J lost 7 bases, and 3 bases stayed unmatched. The CDR3 contains 13 residues. The DNA of the CDR3 is TGTGCCATCAGTTTAGCGGGGGTTAATGAGCAGTTCTTC. It encodes CAISLAGVNEQFF.

The genes are TRBV7-2 and TRBJ1-1; the match to TRBD1 covers 8 bases. V was clipped by 6 bases and J by 6 bases; unmatched bases: 12. Germline CDR1 and CDR2: SGHTA and FQGNSA. CDR3 length: 15 amino acids. The CDR3 is CASSWLTGVFSEAFF. For the CDR3, the DNA is TGTGCCAGCAGTTGGTTGACAGGGGTTTTCTCTGAAGCTTTCTTT.

The V and J genes are TRBV25-1 and TRBJ1-2, with no clear D. The germline V gene encodes CDR1 MGHDK and CDR2 SYGVNS. Trimming removed 7 bases from V and 0 bases from J, with 12 bases in between. The CDR3 is 14 residues long. The CDR3 here is CASTRGASNYGYTF. The CDR3, as DNA: TGTGCCAGCACCCGAGGAGCTTCTAACTATGGCTACACCTTC.

The V gene is TRBV4-1, the J gene TRBJ2-7, with 8 bases lining up with TRBD2. Germline V CDR1 and CDR2: MGHRA, YSYEKL. V shed 4 bases and J 2 bases; nucleotides not matched to a gene: 7. The CDR3 has 15 residues. The CDR3 sequence: CASSLLAGTTYEQYF. The CDR3, as DNA: TGCGCCAGCAGCCTTCTAGCGGGCACAACCTACGAGCAGTACTTC.

This chain joins TRBV27 and TRBJ2-7; weak D call: TRBD2 (6 bases). V was trimmed by 2 bases and J by 2 bases, leaving 22 bases between them. The CDR3 is made up of 18 amino acids. The germline CDR1 and CDR2 sequences are MNHEY and SMNVEV (reference sequence). CDR3 sequence: CASSLKSFGGTVAYEQYF. CDR3 DNA sequence: TGTGCCAGCAGTTTAAAGAGTTTCGGCGGGACGGTAGCCTACGAGCAGTACTTC.

The chain employs TRBV6-1 and TRBJ1-1; possibly TRBD1 for D (5 bases). The CDR3 runs to 14 residues. V lost 7 bases and J 4 bases, leaving 16 bases between the germline ends. Germline V gene data show CDR1 as MNHNS and CDR2 as SASEGT. DNA of the CDR3: TGTGCCAGCACCGAGGGGACGGGGGGCACTGAAGCTTTCTTT. It is translated as CASTEGTGGTEAFF.

This clone was seen just once. V and J are TRBV2 and TRBJ2-7; D is unclear. Germline values: CDR1 SNHLY, CDR2 FYNNEI. The CDR3 runs 13 residues. V was clipped by 3 bases and J by 4 bases, with 10 bases between them. The CDR3 loop reads CASSEYSFYEQYF. In DNA form, the CDR3 reads TGTGCCAGCAGTGAGTACAGCTTTTACGAGCAGTACTTC.

The chain employs TRBV7-9 and TRBJ2-3, with 7 positions matching TRBD1. The V gene end was trimmed by 1 base and the J gene end by 9 bases; junction bases not matched to a gene: 7. The CDR3 runs to 14 residues. Per the germline V gene, CDR1 is SEHNR and CDR2 is FQNEAQ (reference sequence). The CDR3 DNA reads as TGTGCCAGCAGCTTAGTAGGGGGCTTTGGCACGCAGTATTTT. This gives the protein CASSLVGGFGTQYF. Full variable domain (missing parts from reference TRBV7-9 and TRBJ2-3): DTGVSQNPRHKITKRGQNVTFRCDPISEHNRLYWYRQTLGQGPEFLTYFQNEAQLEKSRLLSDRFSAERPKGSFSTLEIQRTEQGDSAMYLCASSLVGGFGTQYFGPGTRLTVL.

A single count supports this clone. This chain links TRBV4-2 with TRBJ2-7; 8 positions match TRBD1. The V gene end was trimmed by 4 bases and the J gene end by 4 bases; junction bases not matched to a gene: 6. Per germline, CDR1 LGHNA and CDR2 YNFKEQ. This CDR3 comprises 14 residues. The CDR3 coding sequence is TGTGCCAGCAGCCGACGACAGGGGCTTTACGAGCAGTACTTC. Translated, it gives CASSRRQGLYEQYF.

This chain joins TRBV30 and TRBJ1-1; TRBD1 matches 8 bases. Looked up from germline, CDR1 is GTSNPN and CDR2 is SVGIG (reference sequence). The CDR3 extends over 14 amino acids. The trim removed 3 bases at V and 2 bases at J, leaving 5 bases unmatched. The CDR3 bases are TGTGCCTGGAGCAGGGGGCCCCTCAACACTGAAGCTTTCTTT. It specifies CAWSRGPLNTEAFF.

The chain combines TRBV13 with TRBJ1-3; no definite D call. This CDR3 has 16 amino acids. From germline, CDR1 is PRHDT and CDR2 FYEKMQ (reference sequence). Trimming stripped 0 bases from V and 1 base from J, with 10 bases between. This chain's CDR3 is CASSLGGGWSGNTIYF. CDR3 nucleotides: TGTGCCAGCAGCTTAGGTGGAGGGTGGTCTGGAAACACCATATATTTT. Full variable domain (outside the CDR3, taken from reference TRBV13 and TRBJ1-3): AAGVIQSPRHLIKEKRETATLKCYPIPRHDTVYWYQQGPGQDPQFLISFYEKMQSDKGSIPDRFSAQQFSDYHSELNMSSLELGDSALYFCASSLGGGWSGNTIYFGEGSWLTVV.

V and J are TRBV9 and TRBJ2-5; D is unresolved. Germline lookup yields CDR1 SGDLS and CDR2 YYNGEE. V gave up 0 bases and J gave up 5 bases, with 14 bases separating them. The CDR3 is 15 residues long. The DNA for the CDR3 is TGTGCCAGCAGCGTAGCTAGTCATGTAGCTGAGACCCAGTACTTC. Its translation is CASSVASHVAETQYF.

The CDR3 reads CASSLVAGATPGELFF. The CDR3 bases are TGTGCCAGCAGCTTAGTAGCGGGGGCCACGCCCGGGGAGCTGTTTTTT. The V gene is TRBV7-6, the J gene TRBJ2-2; 9 bases match TRBD2. Germline V gene data show CDR1 as SGHVS and CDR2 as FNYEAQ. Losses at the gene ends were 1 base for V and 6 bases for J; bases not matched to a gene: 6. The CDR3 length is 16 residues.

This clone was recorded once. The chain recombines TRBV5-1 with TRBJ1-5; 10 nucleotides agree with TRBD1. Germline CDR1 SGHRS, CDR2 YFSETQ. V shed 0 bases and J 3 bases; nucleotides not matched to a gene: 3. The CDR3 is 16 residues long. For the CDR3, the DNA is TGCGCCAGCAGCTTGGGGGACAGGGGATCCAATCAGCCCCAGCATTTT. Translation: CASSLGDRGSNQPQHF.

The rearrangement uses TRBV7-2 and TRBJ2-7, with 11 bases lining up with TRBD1. Germline V gene lookup returns CDR1 SGHTA and CDR2 FQGNSA. The CDR3 spans 15 residues. V gave up 4 bases and J gave up 6 bases; unmatched junction bases: 8. The CDR3 DNA sequence: TGTGCCAGCAGCTATACCGGGACAGGGGGTGCCGAGCAGTACTTC. Translated, it gives CASSYTGTGGAEQYF. The full variable domain, rest sourced from reference TRBV7-2 and TRBJ2-7, is GAGVSQSPSNKVTEKGKDVELRCDPISGHTALYWYRQSLGQGLEFLIYFQGNSAPDKSGLPSDRFSAERTGGSVSTLTIQRTQQEDSAVYLCASSYTGTGGAEQYFGPGTRLTVT.